A single sample gave rise to the 25 T cell receptor beta chains below, sequenced in a study of cytomegalovirus exposure and HLA in healthy donors. 60 Vbeta and 13 Jbeta primers were used in PCR. The protocol was immunoSEQ multiplex PCR, while the TCRdb copy is restricted to in-frame clones and leaves out a portion. Here the sample spans more than 250,000 clones, 70% to 90% being singletons. Sequencing was carried out using PBMCs. The origin of the receptors is a young woman in good health and CMV-seronegative.

Points on this clone: One end of the junction is discordant with germline, which a read error may explain. The rearrangement joins TRBV7-6 to TRBJ2-4, with 8 bases matching TRBD1. The CDR3 spans 11 residues. The germline V gene encodes CDR1 SGHVS and CDR2 FNYEAQ. Here the CDR3 DNA reads TGTGCCAGCAGCTCCGGACAGGGCCTCCACTTC. Its translation: CASSSGQGLHF.

Points on this clone: Other DNA sequences in this sample translate to the same CDR3. The V call is TRBV7-3, the J call TRBJ1-1, with a possible D match to TRBD1 (5 bases). There are 13 residues in the CDR3. Trimming took 3 bases from V and 3 from J, leaving 8 bases between them. The germline gives CDR1 SGHTA, CDR2 FQGTGA. CDR3 region: CASSFTGDTEAFF. The CDR3 region has the DNA TGTGCCAGCAGCTTTACGGGGGACACTGAAGCTTTCTTT.

V is TRBV28 and J is TRBJ1-5; the D gene is possibly TRBD1 (6 bases). Trimming shortened V by 6 bases and J by 5 bases, and 17 bases separated the two germline ends. The CDR3 is 15 amino acids. Germline V CDR1 and CDR2: MDHEN, SYDVKM. The CDR3 DNA follows: TGTGCCAGCAGAACCGACAGGACGGACGATCAGCCCCAGCATTTT. Amino acid sequence: CASRTDRTDDQPQHF.

The gene calls are TRBV7-9 and TRBJ1-6; TRBD1 might be the D (5 bases). V lost 2 bases and J 8 bases, leaving 13 bases between the germline ends. This CDR3 is 15 amino acids long. CDR1 SEHNR and CDR2 FQNEAQ come from the germline V gene (reference sequence). The CDR3 nucleotides are TGTGCCAGCAGCTTATGGATCGGGGGAGATTCACCCCTCCACTTT. Translation: CASSLWIGGDSPLHF.

This clone was counted between two and nine times. The rearrangement joins TRBV29-1 to TRBJ1-1; 10 positions agree with TRBD1. The CDR3 length is 16 residues. Germline V gives CDR1 SQVTM, CDR2 ANQGSEA. After removal of 4 bases from V and 0 bases from J, the junction contained 8 bases not matched to a gene. DNA of the CDR3: TGCAGCGTTGGACAGGGGGCTACTCGATTGAACACTGAAGCTTTCTTT. This gives the protein CSVGQGATRLNTEAFF.

CDR3 sequence reads: CASRGQGSYNEQFF. The DNA for the CDR3 is TGTGCCAGCAGGGGACAGGGGTCCTACAATGAGCAGTTCTTC. The chain joins TRBV2 to TRBJ2-1, with 10 nucleotides matching TRBD1. The junction had 0 bases not matched to a gene; V was cut back by 6 bases and J by 1 base. The CDR3 covers 14 residues. Germline CDR1 and CDR2: SNHLY and FYNNEI.

This clone is a singleton in its sample. The chain joins TRBV19 to TRBJ1-3; possibly TRBD1 for D (6 bases). The germline V gene has CDR1 LNHDA and CDR2 SQIVND (reference sequence). Deletions cut 9 bases from V and 1 base from J, with 13 bases between. There are 14 residues in the CDR3. This CDR3 reads CASSGGKSGNTIYF. The CDR3 DNA reads TGTGCCAGCTCGGGGGGCAAATCTGGAAACACCATATATTTT.

The gene calls are TRBV27 and TRBJ1-2, with TRBD1 identical over 9 bases. V shed 6 bases, J shed 5 bases, and the junction held 10 bases outside the gene matches. Looked up from germline, CDR1 is MNHEY and CDR2 is SMNVEV (reference sequence). The length of the CDR3 is 15 residues. The CDR3 here is CASRTDRGGWYGYTF. The CDR3 DNA sequence: TGTGCCAGCAGAACAGACAGGGGGGGATGGTATGGCTACACCTTC.

The chain combines TRBV4-1 with TRBJ2-3; 11 nucleotides agree with TRBD2. V dropped 5 bases and J dropped 0; count of bases not matched to a gene: 10. The CDR3 is 18 amino acids. Germline-derived CDR1 and CDR2 are MGHRA and YSYEKL. The CDR3 DNA follows: TGCGCCAGCAGCGACGCCCAGACTAGCGGGGCTAGCACAGATACGCAGTATTTT. As protein: CASSDAQTSGASTDTQYF.

The gene calls are TRBV2 and TRBJ2-3; TRBD2 agrees at 8 bases. The V gene end was trimmed by 3 bases and the J gene end by 3 bases; junction bases not matched to a gene: 2. CDR1 SNHLY and CDR2 FYNNEI come from the germline V gene. The CDR3 is 14 residues long. In nucleotides, the CDR3 is TGTGCCAGCAGTGAGACTAGCGTAACAGATACGCAGTATTTT. Amino acid sequence: CASSETSVTDTQYF.

The V and J genes are TRBV10-3 and TRBJ2-7; D not certain. Trimming pared 8 bases from V and 3 bases from J, leaving 8 bases between. The CDR3 runs to 11 residues. CDR1 and CDR2 from the germline V gene are ENHRY and SYGVKD. The CDR3 nucleotides are TGTGCCATCGCCGCGGACTACGAGCAGTACTTC. Amino acids: CAIAADYEQYF.

In its sample, this clone was seen once. V and J are TRBV11-2 and TRBJ2-5; D is ambiguous. The end of the DNA is better explained by TRBJ2-7, so the J call may be wrong. There are 13 residues in the CDR3. The germline V gene encodes CDR1 SGHAT and CDR2 FQNNGV. CDR3 coding DNA: TGTGCCAGCACCAAAACGGTGGGCTACGAGCAGTACTTC. It yields the protein CASTKTVGYEQYF.

V and J are TRBV4-1 and TRBJ1-2; D is ambiguous. In germline, CDR1 is MGHRA, CDR2 YSYEKL. The CDR3 loop spans 14 amino acids. V was shortened by 1 base and J by 4 bases, with 10 bases between the two germline ends. CDR3 loop: CASSQVGQFYGYTF. CDR3 in DNA: TGCGCCAGCAGCCAAGTTGGTCAGTTCTATGGCTACACCTTC.

The rearrangement uses TRBV30 and TRBJ1-5; D uncertain. Trimming removed 0 bases at V and 2 bases at J, with 11 bases between. CDR1 is GTSNPN and CDR2 is SVGIG in the germline V gene (reference sequence). The CDR3 contains 15 residues. The DNA for the CDR3 is TGTGCCTGGAGTGTACGGTCTTTGGGCAATCAGCCCCAGCATTTT. This sequence encodes CAWSVRSLGNQPQHF.

This clone has more than one count but fewer than ten. The V and J genes are TRBV30 and TRBJ2-7; 10 bases are shared with TRBD1. The CDR3 has 15 amino acids. In germline, CDR1 is GTSNPN, CDR2 SVGIG (reference sequence). V lost 2 bases, J lost 2 bases, and 6 bases stayed unmatched. CDR3 region: CAWSPGTGVPYEQYF. CDR3 bases: TGTGCCTGGAGTCCCGGGACAGGGGTTCCCTACGAGCAGTACTTC.

The chain joins TRBV7-8 to TRBJ2-1; TRBD2 matches at 9 bases. J was trimmed by 4 bases and V by 1 base; bases with no gene match: 2. The germline V gene has CDR1 SGHVS and CDR2 FQNEAQ. This CDR3 is built from 15 residues. The DNA of the CDR3 is TGTGCCAGCAGCTTAGGACTAGCGGAGTACAATGAGCAGTTCTTC. It is translated as CASSLGLAEYNEQFF.

The chain links TRBV5-3 to TRBJ1-5; no firm D call. TRBV5-3 is noted as an ORF with a role that remains uncertain. The CDR3 loop spans 17 amino acids. Trimming stripped 6 bases from V and 3 bases from J, with 22 bases between. This CDR3 is CARTPKGKGSSNQPQHF. As DNA, the CDR3 is TGTGCCAGAACCCCTAAAGGGAAAGGGAGCTCCAATCAGCCCCAGCATTTT.

The V and J genes are TRBV28 and TRBJ1-2; 7 positions match TRBD1. The junction had 8 bases not matched to a gene; V was cut back by 5 bases and J by 5 bases. CDR3 size: 14 residues. CDR1 and CDR2 (germline): MDHEN, SYDVKM. The CDR3 loop reads CASSTPGQIYGYTF. The CDR3, as DNA: TGTGCCAGCAGTACTCCGGGACAGATTTATGGCTACACCTTC.

The chain links TRBV6-1 to TRBJ2-5; 7 bases agree with TRBD2. The closer fit of TRBJ2-7 to the DNA end suggests the J call may be wrong. The germline V gene has CDR1 MNHNS and CDR2 SASEGT. CDR3 length equals 15 residues. CDR3 sequence reads: CASEGLAASSYEQYF. CDR3 in DNA: TGTGCCAGCGAAGGTCTAGCGGCGAGCTCCTACGAGCAGTACTTC.

The CDR3 bases are TGTGCCAGCAGTGACGGTACAGGGTCCAACTATGGCTACACCTTC. This gives the protein CASSDGTGSNYGYTF. This chain uses TRBV6-1 with TRBJ1-2; TRBD1 might be the D (6 bases). Germline CDR1 is MNHNS and CDR2 is SASEGT. The V end was cut by 3 bases, the J end by 2 bases, with 13 bases between. The CDR3 runs to 15 residues.

V is TRBV18 and J is TRBJ2-1; a weak D match, TRBD2 (6 bases). Trimming stripped 2 bases from V and 6 bases from J, with 14 bases between. From germline, CDR1 is KGHSH and CDR2 LQKENI. The length of the CDR3 is 15 residues. In DNA, the CDR3 is TGTGCCAGCTCACCAGGGGTAGCGGTCCTCAATGAGCAGTTCTTC. This encodes CASSPGVAVLNEQFF.

This rearrangement joins TRBV2 to TRBJ2-7, with 13 bases matching TRBD2. The CDR3 is made up of 16 amino acids. Trimming at V came to 4 bases and at J to 1 base, leaving 4 bases not matched to a gene. Germline-derived CDR1 and CDR2 are SNHLY and FYNNEI. For the CDR3, the DNA is TGTGCCAGCAGTGTTCGACTAGCGGGGGGATCCTACGAGCAGTACTTC. Protein product: CASSVRLAGGSYEQYF.

V gene TRBV13 combines with J gene TRBJ1-1; 11 bases agree with TRBD1. This CDR3 is 16 amino acids long. Germline values: CDR1 PRHDT, CDR2 FYEKMQ (reference sequence). After removal of 5 bases from V and 11 bases from J, the junction contained 16 bases not matched to a gene. CDR3 protein: CASSLPGQGDTWGAFF. The CDR3 DNA reads as TGTGCCAGCAGCCTGCCGGGACAGGGGGATACCTGGGGGGCTTTCTTT.

This chain joins TRBV15 and TRBJ2-7; 10 bases match TRBD1. CDR1 is LNHNV, CDR2 YYDKDF, per germline (reference sequence). After removal of 2 bases from V and 3 bases from J, the junction contained 7 bases not matched to a gene. There are 16 residues in the CDR3. The DNA of the CDR3 is TGTGCCACCAGCAGACAGTGGACAGGGGGGATCTACGAGCAGTACTTC. Amino acids: CATSRQWTGGIYEQYF.

The chain employs TRBV19 and TRBJ1-2; D might be TRBD1 (6 bases). The V gene's germline CDR1 is LNHDA and CDR2 SQIVND (reference sequence). Trimming left V 2 bases short and J 2 bases short, with 9 bases between. CDR3 length: 14 residues. The CDR3 region has the DNA TGTGCCAGTAGTATAAACGACAGGAACTATGGCTACACCTTC. Protein product: CASSINDRNYGYTF.